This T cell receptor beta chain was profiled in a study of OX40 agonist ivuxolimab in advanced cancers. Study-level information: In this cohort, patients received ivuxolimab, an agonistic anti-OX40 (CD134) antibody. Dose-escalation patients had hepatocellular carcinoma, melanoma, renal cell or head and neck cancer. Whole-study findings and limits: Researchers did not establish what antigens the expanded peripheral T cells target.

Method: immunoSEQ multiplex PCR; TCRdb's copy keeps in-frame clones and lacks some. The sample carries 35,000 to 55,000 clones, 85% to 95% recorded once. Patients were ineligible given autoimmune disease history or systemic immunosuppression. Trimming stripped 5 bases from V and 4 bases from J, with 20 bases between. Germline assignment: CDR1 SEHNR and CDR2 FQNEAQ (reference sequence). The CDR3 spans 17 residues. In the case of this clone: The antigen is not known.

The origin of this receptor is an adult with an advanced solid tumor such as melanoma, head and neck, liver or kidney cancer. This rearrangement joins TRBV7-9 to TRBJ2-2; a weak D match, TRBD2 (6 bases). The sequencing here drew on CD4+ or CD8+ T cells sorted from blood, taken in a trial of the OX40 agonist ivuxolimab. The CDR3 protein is CASSHSQVGRGTGELFF. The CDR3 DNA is TGTGCCAGCAGCCACTCTCAGGTGGGGCGGGGCACCGGGGAGCTGTTTTTT. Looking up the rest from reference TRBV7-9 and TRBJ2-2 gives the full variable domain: DTGVSQNPRHKITKRGQNVTFRCDPISEHNRLYWYRQTLGQGPEFLTYFQNEAQLEKSRLLSDRFSAERPKGSFSTLEIQRTEQGDSAMYLCASSHSQVGRGTGELFFGEGSRLTVL.